This T cell receptor (beta chain) derives from a study of STAT3 mutations in large granular lymphocyte leukemia. For this clone: Its cognate antigen is unknown.

Germline V gene data show CDR1 as SGHNT and CDR2 as YYREEE (reference sequence). This CDR3 spans 14 amino acids. The J segment lost 2 bases and the V segment lost 9 bases, leaving 2 bases of the junction unmatched. Average productive template count per sample was around 44,000. Generated by immunoSEQ multiplex PCR, the TCRdb table keeps only in-frame clones and is missing some. There are 30,000 to 35,000 clones in the sample; about three quarters occur only once, and approximately 30% lies in the top ten. Points from the study as a whole: Every T-cell large granular lymphocyte leukemia patient had at least one immunodominant TCR beta clonotype.

The sequence derives from a woman aged 50 to 60 with T-cell large granular lymphocyte leukemia. Some clones in this sample may be carry-over from other donors' samples. The sequencing sample was made of peripheral blood mononuclear cells. The chain uses TRBV5-4 and TRBJ2-1; 13 bases align to TRBD2. The CDR3 here is CAIGTSGTYNEQFF. DNA of the CDR3: TGTGCCATCGGGACTAGCGGGACCTACAATGAGCAGTTCTTC.